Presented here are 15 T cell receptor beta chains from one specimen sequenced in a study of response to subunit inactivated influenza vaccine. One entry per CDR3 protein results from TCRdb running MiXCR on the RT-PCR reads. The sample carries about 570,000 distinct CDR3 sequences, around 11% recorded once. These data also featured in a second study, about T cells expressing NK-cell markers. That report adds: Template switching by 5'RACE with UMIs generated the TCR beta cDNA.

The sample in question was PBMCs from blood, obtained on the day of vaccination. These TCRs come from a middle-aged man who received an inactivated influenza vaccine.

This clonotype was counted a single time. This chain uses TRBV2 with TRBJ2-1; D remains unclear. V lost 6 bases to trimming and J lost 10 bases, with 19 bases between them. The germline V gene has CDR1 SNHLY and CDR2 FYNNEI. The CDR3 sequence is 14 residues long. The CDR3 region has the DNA TGTGCCAGCAGGGTGGATGGCCTTGGTGTCGAGCAGTTCTTC. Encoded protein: CASRVDGLGVEQFF.

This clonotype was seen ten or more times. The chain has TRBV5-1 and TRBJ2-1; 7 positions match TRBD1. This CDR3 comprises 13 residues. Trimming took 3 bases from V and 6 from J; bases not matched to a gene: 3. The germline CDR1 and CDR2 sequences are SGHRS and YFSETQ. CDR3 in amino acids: CASSSRTGNEQFF. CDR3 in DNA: TGCGCCAGCAGCTCCAGGACAGGCAATGAGCAGTTCTTC. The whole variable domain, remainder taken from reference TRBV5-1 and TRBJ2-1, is KAGVTQTPRYLIKTRGQQVTLSCSPISGHRSVSWYQQTPGQGLQFLFEYFSETQRNKGNFPGRFSGRQFSNSRSEMNVSTLELGDSALYLCASSSRTGNEQFFGPGTRLTVL.

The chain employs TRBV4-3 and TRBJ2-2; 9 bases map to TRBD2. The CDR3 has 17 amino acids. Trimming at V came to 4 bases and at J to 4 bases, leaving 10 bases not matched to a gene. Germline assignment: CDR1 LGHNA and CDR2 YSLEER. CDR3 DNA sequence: TGCGCCAGCAGCCCCCGGGAGCGGGGGGCCCTCACCGGGGAGCTGTTTTTT. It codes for CASSPRERGALTGELFF.

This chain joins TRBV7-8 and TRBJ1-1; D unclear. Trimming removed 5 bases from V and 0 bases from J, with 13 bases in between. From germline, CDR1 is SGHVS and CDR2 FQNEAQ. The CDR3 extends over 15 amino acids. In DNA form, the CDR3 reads TGTGCCAGCAGCCCATCCTCGATCATGAACACTGAAGCTTTCTTT. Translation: CASSPSSIMNTEAFF.

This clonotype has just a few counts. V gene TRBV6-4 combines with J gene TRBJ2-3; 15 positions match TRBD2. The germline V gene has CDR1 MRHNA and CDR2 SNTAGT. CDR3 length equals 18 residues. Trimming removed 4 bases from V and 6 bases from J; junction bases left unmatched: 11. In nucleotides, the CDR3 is TGTGCCAGCAGTGCCACAGGACTAGCGGGAGGGCCAACTGATACGCAGTATTTT. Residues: CASSATGLAGGPTDTQYF.

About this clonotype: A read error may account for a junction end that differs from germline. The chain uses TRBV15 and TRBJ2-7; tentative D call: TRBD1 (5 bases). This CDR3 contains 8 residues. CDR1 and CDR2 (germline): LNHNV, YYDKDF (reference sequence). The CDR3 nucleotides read TGTGCCACCAGCTCAGGGCGGTTC. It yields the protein CATSSGRF.

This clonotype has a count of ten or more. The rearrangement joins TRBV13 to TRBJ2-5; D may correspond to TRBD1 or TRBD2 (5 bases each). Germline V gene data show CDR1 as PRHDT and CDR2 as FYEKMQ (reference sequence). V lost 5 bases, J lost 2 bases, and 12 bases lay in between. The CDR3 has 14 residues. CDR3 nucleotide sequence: TGTGCCAGCAGCACTGGGGGTCCACAAGAGACCCAGTACTTC. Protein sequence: CASSTGGPQETQYF.

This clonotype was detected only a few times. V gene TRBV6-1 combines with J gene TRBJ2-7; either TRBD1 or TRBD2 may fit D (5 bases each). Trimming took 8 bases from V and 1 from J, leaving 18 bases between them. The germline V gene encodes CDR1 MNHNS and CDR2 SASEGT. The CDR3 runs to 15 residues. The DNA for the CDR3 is TGTGCCAGCCCAAAACCGGGACGGGTTTCCTACGAGCAGTACTTC. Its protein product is CASPKPGRVSYEQYF.

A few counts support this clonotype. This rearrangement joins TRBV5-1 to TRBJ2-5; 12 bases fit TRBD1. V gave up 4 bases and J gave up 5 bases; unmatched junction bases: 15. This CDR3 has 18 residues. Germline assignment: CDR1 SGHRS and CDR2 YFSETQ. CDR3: CASSLTRPGQGAWETQYF. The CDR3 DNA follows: TGCGCCAGCAGCCTCACCAGACCGGGACAGGGGGCTTGGGAGACCCAGTACTTC. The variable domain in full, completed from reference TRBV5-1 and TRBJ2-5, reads KAGVTQTPRYLIKTRGQQVTLSCSPISGHRSVSWYQQTPGQGLQFLFEYFSETQRNKGNFPGRFSGRQFSNSRSEMNVSTLELGDSALYLCASSLTRPGQGAWETQYFGPGTRLLVL.

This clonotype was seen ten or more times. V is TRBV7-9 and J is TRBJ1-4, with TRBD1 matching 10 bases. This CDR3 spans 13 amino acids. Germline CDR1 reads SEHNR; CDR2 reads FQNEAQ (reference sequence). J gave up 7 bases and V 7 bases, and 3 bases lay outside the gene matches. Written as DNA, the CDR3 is TGTGCCAGCAACGGACAGGGGGTTGAAAAACTGTTTTTT. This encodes CASNGQGVEKLFF.

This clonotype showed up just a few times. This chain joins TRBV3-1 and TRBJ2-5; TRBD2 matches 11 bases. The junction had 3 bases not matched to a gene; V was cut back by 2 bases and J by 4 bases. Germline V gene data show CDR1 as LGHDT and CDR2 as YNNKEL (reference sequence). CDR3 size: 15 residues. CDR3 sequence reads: CASSQLAGGRETQYF. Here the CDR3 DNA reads TGTGCCAGCAGCCAACTAGCGGGGGGACGAGAGACCCAGTACTTC.

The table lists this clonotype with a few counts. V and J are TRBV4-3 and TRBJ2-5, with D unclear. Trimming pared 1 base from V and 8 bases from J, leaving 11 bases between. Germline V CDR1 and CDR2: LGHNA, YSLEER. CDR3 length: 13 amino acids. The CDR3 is CASSQADGGTQYF. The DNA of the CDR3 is TGCGCCAGCAGCCAAGCAGACGGCGGAACCCAGTACTTC.

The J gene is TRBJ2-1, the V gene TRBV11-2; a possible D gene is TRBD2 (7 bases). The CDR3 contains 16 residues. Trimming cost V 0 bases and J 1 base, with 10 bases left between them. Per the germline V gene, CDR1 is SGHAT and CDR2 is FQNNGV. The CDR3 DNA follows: TGTGCCAGCAGCTTAGAGGCGGGGGCGTCCTACAATGAGCAGTTCTTC. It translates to CASSLEAGASYNEQFF.

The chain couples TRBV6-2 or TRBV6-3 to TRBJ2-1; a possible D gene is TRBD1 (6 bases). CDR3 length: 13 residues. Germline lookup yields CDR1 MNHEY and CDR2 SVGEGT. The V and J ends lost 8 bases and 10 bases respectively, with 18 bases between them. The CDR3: CASGQTGYLEQFF. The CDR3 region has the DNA TGTGCCAGCGGACAGACAGGCTACCTCGAGCAGTTCTTC.

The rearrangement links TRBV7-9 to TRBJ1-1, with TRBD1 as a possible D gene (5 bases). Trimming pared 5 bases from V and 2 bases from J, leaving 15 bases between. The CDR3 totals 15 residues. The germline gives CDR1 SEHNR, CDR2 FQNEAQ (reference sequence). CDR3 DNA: TGTGCCAGCAGCCTCGAGCCGGGACCTAACACTGAAGCTTTCTTT. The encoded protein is CASSLEPGPNTEAFF. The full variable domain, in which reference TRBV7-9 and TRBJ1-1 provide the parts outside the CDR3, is DTGVSQNPRHKITKRGQNVTFRCDPISEHNRLYWYRQTLGQGPEFLTYFQNEAQLEKSRLLSDRFSAERPKGSFSTLEIQRTEQGDSAMYLCASSLEPGPNTEAFFGQGTRLTVV.